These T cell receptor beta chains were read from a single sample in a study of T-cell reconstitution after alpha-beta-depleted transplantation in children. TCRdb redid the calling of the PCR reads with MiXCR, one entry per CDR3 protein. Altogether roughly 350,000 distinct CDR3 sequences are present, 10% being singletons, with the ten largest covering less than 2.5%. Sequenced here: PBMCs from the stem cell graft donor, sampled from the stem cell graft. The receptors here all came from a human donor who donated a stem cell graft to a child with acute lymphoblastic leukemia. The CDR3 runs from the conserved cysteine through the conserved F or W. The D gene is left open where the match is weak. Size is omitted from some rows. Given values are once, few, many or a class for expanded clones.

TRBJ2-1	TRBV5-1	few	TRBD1	TGCGCCAGCAGCCCCCTGAGGGGGCAGGGAGAGCAGTTCTTC	CASSPLRGQGEQFF
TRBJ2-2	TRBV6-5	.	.	TGTGCCAGCAGTTGGATTAGCGGAGTTTCCGGGGAGCTGTTTTTT	CASSWISGVSGELFF
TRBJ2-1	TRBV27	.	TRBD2	TGTGCCAGCAGTTATGGACTAGCGGGAGAACCCTCCTACAATGAGCAGTTCTTC	CASSYGLAGEPSYNEQFF
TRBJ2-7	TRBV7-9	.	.	TGTGCCAGCAGTTCCCCTTCGGGTTACGAGCAGTACTTC	CASSSPSGYEQYF
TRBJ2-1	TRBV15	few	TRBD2	TGTGCCACCAGCAGTGAAAGACTAGCGGGAAGTTTCTTC	CATSSERLAGSFF
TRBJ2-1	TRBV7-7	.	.	TGTGCTAGCAGCTTAAAAATCGCGGGATCTGAGCAGTTCTTC	CASSLKIAGSEQFF
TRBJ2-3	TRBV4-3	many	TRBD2	TGCGCCAGCAGCCAAGATAGACTAGCGGGGGTCCCTTATACGCAGTATTTT	CASSQDRLAGVPYTQYF
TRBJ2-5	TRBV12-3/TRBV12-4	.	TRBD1	TGTGCCAGCAGTCCTCACAGGGGACCCCTCCAAGAGACCCAGTACTTC	CASSPHRGPLQETQYF
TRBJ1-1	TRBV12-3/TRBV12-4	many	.	TGTGCCAGCTCACCAGGAGGGAACACTGAAGCTTTCTTT	CASSPGGNTEAFF
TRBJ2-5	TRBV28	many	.	TGTGCCAGCAGTTTTATCGGGTCGTACCAAGAGACCCAGTACTTC	CASSFIGSYQETQYF
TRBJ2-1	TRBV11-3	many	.	TGTGCCAGCGGGGGGTCGGAGTTCTTC	CASGGSEFF
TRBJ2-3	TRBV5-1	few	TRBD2	TGCGCCAGCAGCCCGGTTGGTCACGGGCTAGCGGGAGATACGCAGTATTTT	CASSPVGHGLAGDTQYF
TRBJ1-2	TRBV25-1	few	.	TGTGCCAGCAGTGAATTTGAGGGGGTAGATGGCTACACCTTC	CASSEFEGVDGYTF
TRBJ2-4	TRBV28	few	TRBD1	TGTGCCAGCAGCGGACAGGGGGCGCCCAAAAACATTCAGTACTTC	CASSGQGAPKNIQYF
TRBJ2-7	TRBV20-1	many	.	TGCAGTGCTAGAGATTACCATTCCTACGAGCAGTACTTC	CSARDYHSYEQYF